This T cell receptor beta chain is from a study of cytomegalovirus exposure and HLA in healthy donors. Findings of the study overall: Immune exposure information comprised only CMV serostatus. Later analysis indicated greater clonal expansion among HLA-associated TCR beta chains than among equally common other chains.

V was trimmed by 5 bases and J by 0 bases, leaving 10 bases between them. There are 14 residues in the CDR3. The germline V gene has CDR1 MDHEN and CDR2 SYDVKM. PCR was performed using 60 Vbeta and 13 Jbeta primers. Libraries were prepared by immunoSEQ multiplex PCR; TCRdb keeps only in-frame clonotypes and omits some of them. The sample comprises nearly 110,000 clones, 60% to 80% of which are singletons, and roughly 0.79% rests with the top ten. As concerns this clone: Its antigen remains unknown. This same CDR3 is encoded by further DNA sequences in the sample.

The receptor was derived from a boy between 10 and 17 years old in good health and CMV-seronegative. The rearrangement links TRBV28 to TRBJ1-1, with a tentative D call TRBD1 (6 bases). Material: PBMCs. CDR3 region: CASSPGTLNTEAFF. For the CDR3, the DNA is TGTGCCAGCAGTCCGGGGACATTGAACACTGAAGCTTTCTTT.